A selection of T cell receptor beta chains follows, all from one sample in a study of cytomegalovirus exposure and HLA in healthy donors. Produced via immunoSEQ multiplex PCR; TCRdb's table is partial and in-frame only. The data hold over 100,000 clones, with 63% observed a single time. Sequencing input: PBMCs. These receptors were obtained from a human donor in good health. The CDR3 runs from the conserved cysteine through the conserved F or W. A D gene is named only where the DNA matches it firmly. A row's size may be missing; if present it is once, few, many or a size class.

v_gene,j_gene,d_gene,abundance,CDR3aa,CDR3nt
TRBV7-2,TRBJ2-1,NA,few,CASSLERRGGNEQFF,TGTGCCAGCAGCTTAGAAAGGAGGGGTGGCAATGAGCAGTTCTTC
TRBV19,TRBJ2-7,NA,NA,CASSIDRDTYEQYF,TGTGCCAGTAGTATAGATCGGGACACATACGAGCAGTACTTC
TRBV29-1,TRBJ2-7,NA,few,CSVRGASRYEQYF,TGCAGCGTTCGGGGGGCTAGCAGGTACGAGCAGTACTTC
TRBV6-4,TRBJ2-3,TRBD2,NA,CASSESPRLASGRAAQYF,TGTGCCAGCAGTGAATCCCCCAGACTAGCTAGCGGGAGGGCCGCGCAGTATTTT
TRBV15,TRBJ1-4,TRBD1,NA,CATSRNRGTNEKLFF,TGTGCCACCAGCAGAAACAGGGGAACTAATGAAAAACTGTTTTTT
TRBV28,TRBJ2-7,TRBD2,NA,CASSIAGGDYEQYF,TGTGCCAGCAGTATAGCGGGAGGGGACTACGAGCAGTACTTC
TRBV23-1,TRBJ1-5,NA,few,CASSRGSDRPQHF,TGCGCCAGCAGTCGGGGCTCAGATCGGCCCCAGCATTTT
TRBV25-1,TRBJ2-3,TRBD1,NA,CASSEWGTGGFGTDTQYF,TGTGCCAGCAGTGAATGGGGGACAGGGGGTTTCGGCACAGATACGCAGTATTTT
TRBV7-2,TRBJ1-4,TRBD1,NA,CASSGTDRGPGEKLFF,TGTGCCAGCAGCGGAACGGACAGGGGCCCAGGGGAAAAACTGTTTTTT
TRBV5-1,TRBJ2-1,NA,NA,CASSFSGSYNEQFF,TGCGCCAGCAGCTTTAGCGGCTCCTACAATGAGCAGTTCTTC
TRBV28,TRBJ1-2,TRBD1,NA,CASSRPGTGSNGYTF,TGTGCCAGCAGCCGTCCCGGGACAGGGTCTAATGGCTACACCTTC
TRBV2,TRBJ2-1,TRBD2,NA,CASSEVGTSGRALLDEQFF,TGTGCCAGCAGTGAAGTGGGGACTAGCGGGAGGGCCCTTCTCGATGAGCAGTTCTTC
TRBV2,TRBJ2-1,TRBD2,few,CASSELAVSYNEQFF,TGTGCCAGCAGTGAACTAGCGGTCTCCTACAATGAGCAGTTCTTC
TRBV28,TRBJ2-5,NA,NA,CASSFTGQFGETQYF,TGTGCCAGCAGTTTCACAGGACAGTTTGGAGAGACCCAGTACTTC
TRBV5-4,TRBJ2-5,TRBD2,few,CASSVRGGRETQYF,TGTGCCAGCAGCGTAAGGGGAGGGCGAGAGACCCAGTACTTC
TRBV2,TRBJ1-1,NA,few,CASSESNRPGTEAFF,TGTGCCAGCAGTGAGAGTAATCGCCCGGGCACTGAAGCTTTCTTT
TRBV27,TRBJ2-7,NA,NA,CASSPTPGGPYEQYF,TGTGCCAGCAGTCCTACCCCAGGGGGGCCCTACGAGCAGTACTTC
TRBV14,TRBJ2-1,TRBD2,NA,CASSHLWSGGLAGGYNEQFF,TGTGCCAGCAGCCACCTCTGGTCGGGGGGTCTAGCGGGAGGTTACAATGAGCAGTTCTTC
TRBV12-5,TRBJ2-1,NA,few,CASGKQGLKENEQFF,TGTGCTAGTGGCAAACAGGGACTAAAGGAGAATGAGCAGTTCTTC
TRBV19,TRBJ2-1,TRBD2,NA,CASSILAVDPLEQFF,TGTGCCAGTAGTATTCTAGCGGTCGACCCCCTTGAGCAGTTCTTC
TRBV28,TRBJ2-5,TRBD2,few,CASSRRGLADLGDQYF,TGTGCCAGCAGTCGTCGTGGACTAGCGGACCTAGGCGACCAGTACTTC
TRBV2,TRBJ2-1,NA,NA,CASRARTSSSYNEQFF,TGTGCCAGCAGGGCCCGTACTAGTAGCTCCTACAATGAGCAGTTCTTC
TRBV7-3,TRBJ1-1,NA,NA,CASSLLGGGMNTEAFF,TGTGCCAGCAGCTTACTGGGGGGAGGGATGAACACTGAAGCTTTCTTT
TRBV28,TRBJ1-1,NA,NA,CASSLFSGNTEAFF,TGTGCCAGCAGTTTATTTAGCGGAAACACTGAAGCTTTCTTT
TRBV28,TRBJ2-2,TRBD2,NA,CASVLAGDTGELFF,TGTGCCAGCGTACTAGCGGGAGACACCGGGGAGCTGTTTTTT
TRBV30,TRBJ2-3,TRBD1,NA,CAWSVTTGFDTQYF,TGTGCCTGGAGTGTGACGACAGGGTTTGATACGCAGTATTTT
TRBV7-3,TRBJ2-1,TRBD1,NA,CASSPQGSSYNEQFF,TGTGCCAGCAGCCCACAGGGGAGTTCCTACAATGAGCAGTTCTTC
TRBV10-2,TRBJ2-1,TRBD1,few,CASSGPGTGHNEQFF,TGCGCCAGCAGTGGGCCCGGGACAGGGCACAATGAGCAGTTCTTC
TRBV27,TRBJ1-1,NA,NA,CASRRQPNTEAFF,TGTGCCAGCAGGAGACAGCCGAACACTGAAGCTTTCTTT
TRBV7-6,TRBJ2-6,TRBD1,NA,CASSFRGQGTPGANVLTF,TGTGCCAGCAGCTTTAGGGGGCAGGGGACCCCTGGGGCCAACGTCCTGACTTTC
TRBV19,TRBJ1-4,TRBD1,NA,CASQSRDRDEKLFF,TGTGCCAGTCAGAGCCGGGACAGGGATGAAAAACTGTTTTTT
TRBV2,TRBJ1-1,TRBD1,NA,CASSGDRFNTEAFF,TGTGCCAGCAGTGGGGACAGATTTAACACTGAAGCTTTCTTT
TRBV7-9,TRBJ1-2,NA,NA,CSSSLSGNGYTF,TGTTCCAGCAGCTTATCGGGGAATGGCTACACCTTC
TRBV9,TRBJ1-2,TRBD1,NA,CASSGPRQGPSGYTF,TGTGCCAGCAGCGGCCCCCGACAGGGGCCGAGTGGCTACACCTTC
TRBV6-5,TRBJ2-4,TRBD1,NA,CASRTGGAKNIQYF,TGTGCCAGCAGGACAGGGGGGGCCAAAAACATTCAGTACTTC
TRBV11-1,TRBJ1-4,NA,NA,CASSLLSDKEKLFF,TGTGCCAGCAGCTTGCTTTCGGACAAGGAAAAACTGTTTTTT
TRBV30,TRBJ2-2,TRBD1,NA,CAGDSANTGELFF,TGTGCCGGGGACAGCGCGAACACCGGGGAGCTGTTTTTT
TRBV20-1,TRBJ1-2,NA,NA,CSARDQYTF,TGCAGTGCTAGAGATCAGTACACCTTC
TRBV2,TRBJ1-1,NA,few,CASSVTDSDYGNTEAFF,TGTGCCAGCAGTGTAACCGACAGCGATTATGGGAACACTGAAGCTTTCTTT
TRBV5-5,TRBJ2-2,TRBD1,NA,CASSPVGTDTGELFF,TGTGCCAGCAGCCCGGTCGGGACAGATACCGGGGAGCTGTTTTTT
TRBV15,TRBJ2-7,NA,NA,CATSRVAAGNEQYF,TGTGCCACCAGCAGAGTCGCAGCCGGGAACGAGCAGTACTTC
TRBV28,TRBJ1-5,NA,NA,CASNSLNQPQHF,TGTGCCAGCAACAGTCTTAATCAGCCCCAGCATTTT
TRBV2,TRBJ1-3,NA,NA,CASKGQGGNTIYF,TGTGCCAGCAAGGGGCAGGGTGGAAACACCATATATTTT
TRBV27,TRBJ1-5,TRBD1,NA,CASSAPGQGNQPQHF,TGTGCCAGCAGTGCGCCGGGACAGGGGAATCAGCCCCAGCATTTT
TRBV12-5,TRBJ1-5,NA,NA,CASGLSLGTPNLSPLPQHF,TGTGCTAGTGGTTTGTCTCTGGGGACACCAAACTTGTCACCGTTACCCCAGCATTTT
TRBV19,TRBJ1-5,TRBD1,NA,CASSISRDRSYRNQPQHF,TGTGCCAGTAGTATTTCCCGGGACAGGAGTTATCGTAATCAGCCCCAGCATTTT
TRBV6-1,TRBJ1-5,NA,NA,CASSAREGSNQPQHF,TGTGCCAGCAGTGCACGGGAGGGGAGCAATCAGCCCCAGCATTTT
TRBV11-3,TRBJ2-3,TRBD2,NA,CASSLVGGSGADTQYF,TGTGCCAGCAGCCTCGTGGGAGGGAGTGGGGCAGATACGCAGTATTTT
TRBV19,TRBJ2-7,TRBD2,few,CASSIGGLAHEQYF,TGTGCCAGTAGTATAGGCGGACTAGCGCACGAGCAGTACTTC
TRBV28,TRBJ2-7,NA,NA,CASRGGPRYEQYF,TGTGCCAGCAGGGGGGGACCTCGCTACGAGCAGTACTTC
TRBV5-4,TRBJ2-1,TRBD2,once,CASSTRTSGRPNEQFF,TGTGCCAGCAGCACCCGGACTAGCGGGAGGCCGAATGAGCAGTTCTTC
TRBV5-1,TRBJ2-2,TRBD1,NA,CASGPRGTGELFF,TGCGCCAGCGGACCCAGGGGGACCGGGGAGCTGTTTTTT
TRBV7-6,TRBJ2-2,TRBD2,NA,CASSLGVGGPGELFF,TGTGCCAGCAGCTTAGGAGTGGGAGGGCCCGGGGAGCTGTTTTTT
TRBV4-1,TRBJ2-6,NA,NA,CASSVVDGANVLTF,TGCGCCAGCAGTGTAGTCGATGGGGCCAACGTCCTGACTTTC
TRBV7-9,TRBJ2-7,TRBD2,few,CASSREAASYEQYF,TGTGCCAGCAGCCGGGAGGCGGCGTCCTACGAGCAGTACTTC